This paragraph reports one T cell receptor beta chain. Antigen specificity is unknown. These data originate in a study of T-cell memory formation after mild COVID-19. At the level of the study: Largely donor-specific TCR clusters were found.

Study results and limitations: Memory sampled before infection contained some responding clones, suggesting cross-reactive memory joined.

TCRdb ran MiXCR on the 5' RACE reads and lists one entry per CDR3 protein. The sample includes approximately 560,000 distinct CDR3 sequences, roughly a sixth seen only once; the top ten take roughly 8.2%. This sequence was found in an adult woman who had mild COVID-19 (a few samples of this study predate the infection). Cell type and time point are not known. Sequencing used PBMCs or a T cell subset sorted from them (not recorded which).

CDR3: CASSPSGGGLSGANVLTF. Here the CDR3 DNA reads TGTGCCAGCAGCCCCTCTGGCGGGGGCCTCTCTGGGGCCAACGTCCTGACTTTC. The chain is built from TRBV7-9 and TRBJ2-6, with TRBD2 as a possible D gene (7 bases). The V gene lost 5 bases and the J gene lost 0 bases, with 17 bases spanning the gap. CDR1 is SEHNR, CDR2 FQNEAQ, per germline (reference sequence). This CDR3 is 18 amino acids long.